This record looks at one T cell receptor (beta chain) sequence and its context. The data originate from a study of blood T cell repertoires in COVID-19. Study details: Sources were T cells, B-cell-depleted T cells, or PBMCs; the material itself was cDNA or gDNA.

This CDR3 has 14 amino acids. Germline V gives CDR1 LGHNT, CDR2 FRNRAP. Sequencing was performed with immunoSEQ multiplex PCR; in TCRdb, only in-frame clones are kept and a portion is missing. This table holds 200,000 to 250,000 clones, more than 70% found once. This sequence originates from a man in his fifties with active or convalescent COVID-19. The V and J genes are TRBV12-5 and TRBJ2-3, with a weak D call TRBD1 (6 bases). The sample comprised peripheral blood. The CDR3 coding sequence is TGTGCCCTGCGGACAGATCCTAGCACAGATACGCAGTATTTT. Residues: CALRTDPSTDTQYF. Together with reference TRBV12-5 and TRBJ2-3, the CDR3 gives the full variable domain: DARVTQTPRHKVTEMGQEVTMRCQPILGHNTVFWYRQTMMQGLELLAYFRNRAPLDDSGMPKDRFSAEMPDATLATLKIQPSEPRDSAVYFCALRTDPSTDTQYFGPGTRLTVL.